Below are 20 T cell receptor beta chains sequenced from a single sample in a study of shared clonotypes between healthy human individuals. Clones were read by immunoSEQ multiplex PCR, and TCRdb kept only the in-frame ones, dropping some. The sample has millions of clones; 85% to 95% are singletons. Sample: naive CD4+ T cells from PBMCs. Noted subset: CD45RA+ positively selected. The receptors come from a man aged 18 to 30 in good health. Some clones in this sample may be carry-over from other donors' samples.

V usage is TRBV30 and J usage is TRBJ2-5; perhaps TRBD1 as D (6 bases). Trimming stripped 0 bases from V and 5 bases from J, with 19 bases between. This CDR3 has 16 amino acids. The V gene's germline CDR1 is GTSNPN and CDR2 SVGIG (reference sequence). CDR3: CAWSVNWDTTSETQYF. In nucleotides, the CDR3 is TGTGCCTGGAGTGTTAATTGGGACACTACCTCGGAGACCCAGTACTTC.

The chain combines TRBV5-1 with TRBJ2-3, with D perhaps TRBD2 (6 bases). V was pared by 3 bases and J by 9 bases, with 14 bases between. Per the germline V gene, CDR1 is SGHRS and CDR2 is YFSETQ. This CDR3 spans 13 amino acids. CDR3 in amino acids: CASSWGERATQYF. CDR3 in DNA: TGCGCCAGCAGCTGGGGGGAGCGAGCGACGCAGTATTTT.

This clone was counted a single time. The V and J genes are TRBV28 and TRBJ2-3; D is uncertain. V was clipped by 6 bases and J by 7 bases, with 5 bases between them. Germline-derived CDR1 and CDR2 are MDHEN and SYDVKM. The CDR3 sequence is 10 residues long. CDR3 nucleotides: TGTGCCAGCAGATCAAATACGCAGTATTTT. It yields the protein CASRSNTQYF.

This chain links TRBV12-5 with TRBJ1-1; 11 nucleotides align to TRBD1. J was trimmed by 4 bases and V by 1 base; bases with no gene match: 11. This CDR3 has 18 amino acids. CDR1 LGHNT and CDR2 FRNRAP come from the germline V gene. The CDR3 DNA follows: TGTGCTAGTGGTTTGGAAACCGGGACAGGGGGTTTCGGCACTGAAGCTTTCTTT. Its protein is CASGLETGTGGFGTEAFF. Supplemented by reference TRBV12-5 and TRBJ1-1, the full variable domain reads DARVTQTPRHKVTEMGQEVTMRCQPILGHNTVFWYRQTMMQGLELLAYFRNRAPLDDSGMPKDRFSAEMPDATLATLKIQPSEPRDSAVYFCASGLETGTGGFGTEAFFGQGTRLTVV.

The CDR3 DNA follows: TGTGCCAGCAGCGATTTAGCGGGAGGGCCTTACACCGGGGAGCTGTTTTTT. Translation gives CASSDLAGGPYTGELFF. J is TRBJ2-2 and V is TRBV9; 11 bases line up with TRBD2. The CDR3 contains 17 residues. Germline CDR1 and CDR2: SGDLS and YYNGEE. V lost 3 bases to trimming and J lost 3 bases; unmatched junction nucleotides: 7.

The V gene is TRBV5-5, the J gene TRBJ1-2; 7 bases map to TRBD1. Trimming at V came to 6 bases and at J to 3 bases, leaving 11 bases not matched to a gene. Germline CDR1 reads SGHKS; CDR2 reads YYEKEE (reference sequence). CDR3 length equals 15 residues. The CDR3 sequence is CASTLTGQIDYGYTF. The CDR3 DNA sequence: TGTGCCAGCACCCTGACGGGACAGATTGACTATGGCTACACCTTC.

The rearrangement joins TRBV7-3 to TRBJ2-3, with no clear D. The CDR3 length is 16 residues. V was cut by 0 bases and J by 1 base, with 11 bases left in between. Germline V gives CDR1 SGHTA, CDR2 FQGTGA. The CDR3 coding sequence is TGTGCCAGCAGCTTAACCACCGGAGCCCGCACAGATACGCAGTATTTT. Protein sequence: CASSLTTGARTDTQYF.

In its sample, this clone was seen a few times. V is TRBV30 and J is TRBJ1-1, with D maybe TRBD1 (5 bases). Germline V gives CDR1 GTSNPN, CDR2 SVGIG (reference sequence). Trimming cost V 2 bases and J 8 bases, with 15 bases left between them. CDR3 size: 13 residues. CDR3 DNA sequence: TGTGCCTGGAGTCTCCAGACAGAAGGGGAAGCTTTCTTT. It encodes CAWSLQTEGEAFF.

The chain recombines TRBV18 with TRBJ1-1; TRBD1 aligns across 8 bases. CDR3 size: 17 residues. The germline V gene has CDR1 KGHSH and CDR2 LQKENI. V was clipped by 5 bases and J by 8 bases; unmatched bases: 19. CDR3 sequence reads: CASSIFTGQASPTEAFF. The CDR3 DNA follows: TGTGCCAGCTCAATATTTACGGGACAGGCGTCACCCACCGAAGCTTTCTTT.

This chain connects TRBV6-5 to TRBJ1-2; maybe TRBD1 (6 bases). The germline V gene has CDR1 MNHEY and CDR2 SVGAGI. Trimming removed 2 bases at V and 2 bases at J, with 9 bases between. There are 14 residues in the CDR3. Written as DNA, the CDR3 is TGTGCCAGCAGTTACGGACAGAGAAACTATGGCTACACCTTC. Translation: CASSYGQRNYGYTF.

The chain uses TRBV11-2 and TRBJ2-6, with D unclear. Trimming left V 2 bases short and J 0 bases short, with 11 bases between. The CDR3 has 17 amino acids. Germline CDR1 is SGHAT and CDR2 is FQNNGV. The CDR3 reads CASSLYAGNSGANVLTF. The CDR3 DNA reads as TGTGCCAGCAGCTTATACGCCGGAAACTCTGGGGCCAACGTCCTGACTTTC.

This clone was counted between two and nine times. The J gene is TRBJ1-5, the V gene TRBV7-9; tentative D call: TRBD1 (6 bases). V gave up 5 bases and J gave up 4 bases, with 9 bases separating them. Looked up from germline, CDR1 is SEHNR and CDR2 is FQNEAQ (reference sequence). The CDR3 sequence is 13 residues long. CDR3 sequence reads: CASSTTGNQPQHF. In DNA form, the CDR3 reads TGTGCCAGCAGCACAACAGGGAATCAGCCCCAGCATTTT.

J is TRBJ1-3 and V is TRBV5-8; 8 positions agree with TRBD1. After removal of 7 bases from V and 0 bases from J, the junction contained 12 bases not matched to a gene. Looked up from germline, CDR1 is SGHTS and CDR2 is YDEGEE. The CDR3 has 17 amino acids. CDR3 region: CASHRTGMLFSGNTIYF. CDR3 DNA sequence: TGTGCCAGCCATAGGACAGGGATGCTTTTCTCTGGAAACACCATATATTTT.

J is TRBJ2-7 and V is TRBV11-2; 11 bases are a match to TRBD2. With 3 bases clipped from V and 7 bases from J, the junction kept 11 bases outside the gene matches. The CDR3 runs 16 residues. Germline-derived CDR1 and CDR2 are SGHAT and FQNNGV. The CDR3 spells CASSFVSGRAASEQYF. The CDR3 nucleotides read TGTGCCAGCAGCTTCGTTAGCGGGAGGGCCGCCAGTGAGCAGTACTTC.

As for this clone: In the same sample, other DNA sequences code for this CDR3. V is TRBV30 and J is TRBJ2-1; unclear D gene. Germline V lookup: CDR1 GTSNPN, CDR2 SVGIG (reference sequence). The germline V and J ends were trimmed by 0 bases and 3 bases, with 0 bases remaining between them. This CDR3 is 11 amino acids long. CDR3 coding DNA: TGTGCCTGGAGTGTCTACAATGAGCAGTTCTTC. This sequence encodes CAWSVYNEQFF. The variable domain in full, completed from reference TRBV30 and TRBJ2-1, reads SQTIHQWPATLVQPVGSPLSLECTVEGTSNPNLYWYRQAAGRGLQLLFYSVGIGQISSEVPQNLSASRPQDRQFILSSKKLLLSDSGFYLCAWSVYNEQFFGPGTRLTVL.

The genes are TRBV5-4 and TRBJ2-3; 15 bases fit TRBD2. Trimming at V came to 7 bases and at J to 6 bases, leaving 6 bases not matched to a gene. CDR3 length: 15 residues. Germline lookup yields CDR1 SGHNT and CDR2 YYREEE (reference sequence). The CDR3: CASSRTSGREDTQYF. CDR3 sequence (DNA): TGTGCCAGCTCTAGGACTAGCGGGAGGGAGGATACGCAGTATTTT.

The chain is built from TRBV7-2 and TRBJ2-1; 8 bases align to TRBD1. Germline assignment: CDR1 SGHTA and CDR2 FQGNSA. The CDR3 totals 15 residues. V gave up 2 bases and J gave up 3 bases; unmatched junction bases: 3. Here the CDR3 DNA reads TGTGCCAGCAGCTTAACAGGGGGTGTCTACAATGAGCAGTTCTTC. It is translated as CASSLTGGVYNEQFF. The complete variable domain, with remaining parts taken from reference TRBV7-2 and TRBJ2-1, reads GAGVSQSPSNKVTEKGKDVELRCDPISGHTALYWYRQSLGQGLEFLIYFQGNSAPDKSGLPSDRFSAERTGGSVSTLTIQRTQQEDSAVYLCASSLTGGVYNEQFFGPGTRLTVL.

In regard to this clone: Other DNA sequences of this sample code for an identical CDR3. This chain joins TRBV9 and TRBJ2-1; 11 nucleotides agree with TRBD2. Losses at the gene ends were 3 bases for V and 4 bases for J; bases not matched to a gene: 3. Per germline, CDR1 SGDLS and CDR2 YYNGEE. There are 15 residues in the CDR3. The CDR3 sequence is CASSATSGRYNEQFF. The CDR3 DNA reads TGTGCCAGCAGCGCCACTAGCGGGAGATACAATGAGCAGTTCTTC.

The chain carries TRBV5-1 and TRBJ2-7, with 10 bases lining up with TRBD1. CDR1 and CDR2 (germline): SGHRS, YFSETQ. This CDR3 is built from 17 residues. After removal of 4 bases from V and 6 bases from J, the junction contained 16 bases not matched to a gene. This CDR3 reads CASSLEGQGFWVGEQYF. CDR3 in DNA: TGCGCCAGCAGCCTGGAGGGACAGGGGTTTTGGGTAGGCGAGCAGTACTTC.

The V and J genes are TRBV28 and TRBJ1-1; D is unresolved. The germline V gene encodes CDR1 MDHEN and CDR2 SYDVKM. V lost 6 bases and J lost 8, with 7 bases in between. The CDR3 is made up of 10 amino acids. Written as DNA, the CDR3 is TGTGCCAGCAGGGCCGCCGAAGCTTTCTTT. Translated: CASRAAEAFF.